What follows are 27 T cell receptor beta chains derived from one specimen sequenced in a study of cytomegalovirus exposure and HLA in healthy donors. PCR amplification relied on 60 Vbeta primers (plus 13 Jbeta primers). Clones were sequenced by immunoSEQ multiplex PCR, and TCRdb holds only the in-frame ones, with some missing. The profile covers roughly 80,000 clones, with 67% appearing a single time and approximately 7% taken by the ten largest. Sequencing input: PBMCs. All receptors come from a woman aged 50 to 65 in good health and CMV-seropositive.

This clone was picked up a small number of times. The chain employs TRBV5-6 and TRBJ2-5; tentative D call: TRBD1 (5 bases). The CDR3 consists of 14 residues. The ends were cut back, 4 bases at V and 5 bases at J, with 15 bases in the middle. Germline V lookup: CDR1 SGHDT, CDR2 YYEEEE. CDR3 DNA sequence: TGTGCCAGCAGCCCTAGGCCTGACAGCGAGACCCAGTACTTC. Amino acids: CASSPRPDSETQYF. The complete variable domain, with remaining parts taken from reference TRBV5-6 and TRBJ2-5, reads DAGVTQSPTHLIKTRGQQVTLRCSPKSGHDTVSWYQQALGQGPQFIFQYYEEEERQRGNFPDRFSGHQFPNYSSELNVNALLLGDSALYLCASSPRPDSETQYFGPGTRLLVL.

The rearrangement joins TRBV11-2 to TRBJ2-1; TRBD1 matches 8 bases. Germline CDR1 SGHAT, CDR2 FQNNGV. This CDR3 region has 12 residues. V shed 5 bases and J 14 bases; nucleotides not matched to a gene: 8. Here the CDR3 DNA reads TGTGCCAGCAGCCCAGGGGGCCGGTCCGAGTTCTTC. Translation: CASSPGGRSEFF.

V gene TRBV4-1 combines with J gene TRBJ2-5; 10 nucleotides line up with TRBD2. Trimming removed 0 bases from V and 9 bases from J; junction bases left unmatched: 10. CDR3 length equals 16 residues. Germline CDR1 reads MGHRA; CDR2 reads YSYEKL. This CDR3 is CASSQDRTSGSRAQYF. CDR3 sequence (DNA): TGCGCCAGCAGCCAAGATCGGACTAGCGGTTCCCGGGCCCAGTACTTC.

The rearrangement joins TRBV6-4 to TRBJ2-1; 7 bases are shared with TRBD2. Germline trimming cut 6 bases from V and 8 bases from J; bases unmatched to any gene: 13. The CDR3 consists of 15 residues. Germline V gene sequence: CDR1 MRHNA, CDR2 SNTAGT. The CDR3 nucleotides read TGTGCCAGCAGCACTAGCGCCGACCCCACGGATGAGCAGTTCTTC. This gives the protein CASSTSADPTDEQFF.

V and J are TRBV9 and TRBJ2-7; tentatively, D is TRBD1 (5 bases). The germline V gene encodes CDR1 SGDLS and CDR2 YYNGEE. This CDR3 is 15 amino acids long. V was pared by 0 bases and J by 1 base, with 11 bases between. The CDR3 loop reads CASSVGSGSSYEQYF. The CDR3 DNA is TGTGCCAGCAGCGTAGGTTCAGGGTCGTCCTACGAGCAGTACTTC.

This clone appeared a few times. CDR3 coding DNA: TGTGCCTCCCATACAGGAGAAATAAATGCCTATGGCTACACCTTC. Translated, it gives CASHTGEINAYGYTF. The chain has TRBV19 and TRBJ1-2, with D possibly being TRBD1 (5 bases). V lost 11 bases to trimming and J lost 4 bases, with 23 bases between them. This CDR3 has 15 residues. Germline values: CDR1 LNHDA, CDR2 SQIVND (reference sequence).

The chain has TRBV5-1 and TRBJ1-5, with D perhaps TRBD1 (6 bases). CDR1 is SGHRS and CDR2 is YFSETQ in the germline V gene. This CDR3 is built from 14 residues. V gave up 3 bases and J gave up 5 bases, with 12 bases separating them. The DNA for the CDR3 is TGCGCCAGCAGCTACGGGACAATGGATCAGCCCCAGCATTTT. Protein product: CASSYGTMDQPQHF. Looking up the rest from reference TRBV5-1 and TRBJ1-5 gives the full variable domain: KAGVTQTPRYLIKTRGQQVTLSCSPISGHRSVSWYQQTPGQGLQFLFEYFSETQRNKGNFPGRFSGRQFSNSRSEMNVSTLELGDSALYLCASSYGTMDQPQHFGDGTRLSIL.

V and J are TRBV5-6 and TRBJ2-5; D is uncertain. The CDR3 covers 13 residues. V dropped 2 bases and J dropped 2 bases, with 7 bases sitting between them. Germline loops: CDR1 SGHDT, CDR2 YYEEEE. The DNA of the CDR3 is TGTGCCAGCAGCTTTTCTTTTCAAGAGACCCAGTACTTC. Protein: CASSFSFQETQYF. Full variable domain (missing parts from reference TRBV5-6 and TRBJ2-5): DAGVTQSPTHLIKTRGQQVTLRCSPKSGHDTVSWYQQALGQGPQFIFQYYEEEERQRGNFPDRFSGHQFPNYSSELNVNALLLGDSALYLCASSFSFQETQYFGPGTRLLVL.

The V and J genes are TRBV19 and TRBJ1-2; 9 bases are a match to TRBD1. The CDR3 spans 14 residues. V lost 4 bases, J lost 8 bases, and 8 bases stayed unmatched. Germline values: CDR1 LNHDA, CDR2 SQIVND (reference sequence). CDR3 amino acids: CASSTTGGAGGYTF. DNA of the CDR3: TGTGCCAGTAGTACCACAGGGGGCGCGGGAGGCTACACCTTC.

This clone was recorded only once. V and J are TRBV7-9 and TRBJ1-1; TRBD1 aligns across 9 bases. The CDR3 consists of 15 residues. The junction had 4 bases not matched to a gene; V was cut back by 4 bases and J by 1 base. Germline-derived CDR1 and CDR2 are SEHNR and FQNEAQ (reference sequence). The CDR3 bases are TGTGCCAGCAGCTATACAGGGGGCAGGAACACTGAAGCTTTCTTT. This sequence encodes CASSYTGGRNTEAFF.

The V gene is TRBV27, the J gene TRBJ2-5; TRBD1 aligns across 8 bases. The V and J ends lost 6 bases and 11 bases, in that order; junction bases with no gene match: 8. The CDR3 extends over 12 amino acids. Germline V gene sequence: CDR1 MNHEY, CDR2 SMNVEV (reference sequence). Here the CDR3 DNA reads TGTGCCAGCAGCGCGAAACAGGGGGAGCAGTACTTC. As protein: CASSAKQGEQYF.

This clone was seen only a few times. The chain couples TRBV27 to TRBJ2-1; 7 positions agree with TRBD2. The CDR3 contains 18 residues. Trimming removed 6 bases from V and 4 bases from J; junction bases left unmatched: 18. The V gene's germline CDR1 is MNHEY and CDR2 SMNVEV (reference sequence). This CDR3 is CASRQVWGEGGGYNEQFF. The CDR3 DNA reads TGTGCCAGCAGACAAGTGTGGGGCGAGGGCGGGGGATACAATGAGCAGTTCTTC.

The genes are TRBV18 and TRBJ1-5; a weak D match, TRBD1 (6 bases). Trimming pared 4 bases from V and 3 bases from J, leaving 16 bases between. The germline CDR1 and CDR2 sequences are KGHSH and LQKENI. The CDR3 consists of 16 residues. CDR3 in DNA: TGTGCCAGCTCACATGCTCAGGGGAGAATCAATCAGCCCCAGCATTTT. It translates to CASSHAQGRINQPQHF.

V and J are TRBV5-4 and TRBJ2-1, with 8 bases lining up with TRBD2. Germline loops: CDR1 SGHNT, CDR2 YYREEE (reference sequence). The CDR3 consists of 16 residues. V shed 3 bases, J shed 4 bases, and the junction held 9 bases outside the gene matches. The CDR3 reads CASSSSGGGSYNEQFF. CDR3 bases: TGTGCCAGCAGCTCATCGGGCGGGGGGAGTTACAATGAGCAGTTCTTC.

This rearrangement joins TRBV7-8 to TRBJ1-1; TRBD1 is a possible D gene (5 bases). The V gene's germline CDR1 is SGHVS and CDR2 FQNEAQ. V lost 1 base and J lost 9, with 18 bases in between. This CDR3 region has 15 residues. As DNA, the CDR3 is TGTGCCAGCAGCTTAGATAGGGGCCCGGCCCTTAAAGCTTTCTTT. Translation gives CASSLDRGPALKAFF.

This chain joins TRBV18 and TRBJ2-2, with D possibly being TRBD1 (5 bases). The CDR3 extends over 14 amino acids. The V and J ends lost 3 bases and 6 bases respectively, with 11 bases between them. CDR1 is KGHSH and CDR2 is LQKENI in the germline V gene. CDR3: CASSPGAGPGELFF. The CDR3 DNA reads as TGTGCCAGCTCACCTGGGGCCGGCCCCGGGGAGCTGTTTTTT.

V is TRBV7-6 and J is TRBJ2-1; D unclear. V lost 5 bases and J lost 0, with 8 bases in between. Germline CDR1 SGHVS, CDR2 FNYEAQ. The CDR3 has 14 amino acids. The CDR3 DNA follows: TGTGCCAGCAGCAAGGAGAGCTCCTACAATGAGCAGTTCTTC. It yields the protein CASSKESSYNEQFF.

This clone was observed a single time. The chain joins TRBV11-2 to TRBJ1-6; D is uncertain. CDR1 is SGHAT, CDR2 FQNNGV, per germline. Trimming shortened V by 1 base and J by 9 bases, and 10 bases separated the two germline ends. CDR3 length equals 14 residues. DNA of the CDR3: TGTGCCAGCAGCTTAGTTCGGGGTAGTTCACCCCTCCACTTT. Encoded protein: CASSLVRGSSPLHF. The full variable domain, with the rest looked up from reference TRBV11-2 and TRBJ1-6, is EAGVAQSPRYKIIEKRQSVAFWCNPISGHATLYWYQQILGQGPKLLIQFQNNGVVDDSQLPKDRFSAERLKGVDSTLKIQPAKLEDSAVYLCASSLVRGSSPLHFGNGTRLTVT.

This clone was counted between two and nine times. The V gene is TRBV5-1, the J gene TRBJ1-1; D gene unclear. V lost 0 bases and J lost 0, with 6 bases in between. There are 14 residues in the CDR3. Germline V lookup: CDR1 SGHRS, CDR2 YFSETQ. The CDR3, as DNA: TGCGCCAGCAGCTTGGTACGGTTGAACACTGAAGCTTTCTTT. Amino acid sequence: CASSLVRLNTEAFF.

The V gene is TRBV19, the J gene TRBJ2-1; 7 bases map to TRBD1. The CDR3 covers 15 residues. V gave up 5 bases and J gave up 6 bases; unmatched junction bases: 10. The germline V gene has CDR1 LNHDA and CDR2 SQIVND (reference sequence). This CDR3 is CASSDRDRRGNEQFF. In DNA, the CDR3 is TGTGCCAGTAGTGACCGGGACAGAAGAGGCAATGAGCAGTTCTTC.

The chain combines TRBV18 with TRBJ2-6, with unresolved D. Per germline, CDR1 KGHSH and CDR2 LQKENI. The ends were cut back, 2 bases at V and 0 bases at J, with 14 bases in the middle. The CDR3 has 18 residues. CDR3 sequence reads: CASSPFTSRSSGANVLTF. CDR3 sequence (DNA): TGTGCCAGCTCACCATTCACTTCACGGAGCTCTGGGGCCAACGTCCTGACTTTC.

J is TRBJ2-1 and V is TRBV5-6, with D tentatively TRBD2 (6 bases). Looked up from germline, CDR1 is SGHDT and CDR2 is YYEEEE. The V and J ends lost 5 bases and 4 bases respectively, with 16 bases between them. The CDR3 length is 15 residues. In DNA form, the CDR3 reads TGTGCCAGCAGGAGGACGGCGGGGCTGTACAATGAGCAGTTCTTC. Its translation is CASRRTAGLYNEQFF.

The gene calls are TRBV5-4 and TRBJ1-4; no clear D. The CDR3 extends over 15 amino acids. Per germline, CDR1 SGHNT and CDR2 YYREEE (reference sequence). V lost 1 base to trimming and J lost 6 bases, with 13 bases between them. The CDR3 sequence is CASSLSAASHEKLFF. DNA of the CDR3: TGTGCCAGCAGCTTGTCCGCCGCGAGTCATGAAAAACTGTTTTTT.

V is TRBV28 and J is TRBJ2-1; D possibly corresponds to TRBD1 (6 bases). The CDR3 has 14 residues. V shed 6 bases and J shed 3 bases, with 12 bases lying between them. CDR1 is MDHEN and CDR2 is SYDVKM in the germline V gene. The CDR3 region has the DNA TGTGCCAGCAGAATGATGGACAGCTACAATGAGCAGTTCTTC. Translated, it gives CASRMMDSYNEQFF.

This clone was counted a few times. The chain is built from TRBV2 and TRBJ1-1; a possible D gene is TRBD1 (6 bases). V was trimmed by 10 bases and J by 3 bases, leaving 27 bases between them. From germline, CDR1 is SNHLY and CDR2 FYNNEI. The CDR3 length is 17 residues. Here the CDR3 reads CAIDKTGTSLFYTEAFF. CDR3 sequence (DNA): TGTGCCATAGATAAAACCGGGACAAGTCTCTTCTACACTGAAGCTTTCTTT. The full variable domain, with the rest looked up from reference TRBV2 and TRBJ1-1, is EPEVTQTPSHQVTQMGQEVILRCVPISNHLYFYWYRQILGQKVEFLVSFYNNEISEKSEIFDDQFSVERPDGSNFTLKIRSTKLEDSAMYFCAIDKTGTSLFYTEAFFGQGTRLTVV.

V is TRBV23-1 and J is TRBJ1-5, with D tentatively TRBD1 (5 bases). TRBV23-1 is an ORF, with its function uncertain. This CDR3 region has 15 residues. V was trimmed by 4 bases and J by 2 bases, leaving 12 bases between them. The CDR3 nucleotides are TGCGCCAGCAGTCGGTCAGGGATAGGCAATCAGCCCCAGCATTTT. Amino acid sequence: CASSRSGIGNQPQHF.

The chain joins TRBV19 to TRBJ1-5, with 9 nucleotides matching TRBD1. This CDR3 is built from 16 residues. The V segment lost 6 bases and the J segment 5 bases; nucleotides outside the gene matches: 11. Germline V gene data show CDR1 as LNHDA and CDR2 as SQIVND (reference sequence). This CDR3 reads CASSFTGTGFDQPQHF. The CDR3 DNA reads TGTGCCAGTAGCTTCACCGGGACAGGGTTCGATCAGCCCCAGCATTTT.